One TCR beta chain is described in this entry. Antigen unknown. PCR replicates from unsorted PBMC used roughly 300 ng DNA, and this amount was about 33,000 T cell genomes. DNA from unsorted PBMC was sequenced on ten immunoSEQ deep assay plates. As processed by the authors: As immunoSEQ supplied junction-only sequences (without quality scores), filtering differed. Sequencing was performed with immunoSEQ multiplex PCR; in TCRdb, only in-frame clones are kept and a portion is missing. D and trimming were read from the DNA, whereas the V and J calls and clone size are those reported in that table. The table shows approximately 500,000 clones, with approximately 78% occurring only once. This sample is drawn from a study of shared clonotypes between healthy human individuals. General study points: Clonotype sharing among the donors was expected to vary with sequencing depth.

J lost 1 base, V lost 6 bases, and 8 bases had no gene match. This CDR3 spans 15 amino acids. Germline values: CDR1 MRHNA, CDR2 SNTAGT. The receptor was isolated from a woman aged 40 to 50 in good health. Some clones in this sample may be carry-over from other donors' samples. The J gene is TRBJ1-1, the V gene TRBV6-4; TRBD1 matches at 7 bases. The sequenced sample consisted of PBMCs. As DNA, the CDR3 is TGTGCCAGCAGCCCCCAGGGGGGGACGAACACTGAAGCTTTCTTT. Translated, it gives CASSPQGGTNTEAFF.